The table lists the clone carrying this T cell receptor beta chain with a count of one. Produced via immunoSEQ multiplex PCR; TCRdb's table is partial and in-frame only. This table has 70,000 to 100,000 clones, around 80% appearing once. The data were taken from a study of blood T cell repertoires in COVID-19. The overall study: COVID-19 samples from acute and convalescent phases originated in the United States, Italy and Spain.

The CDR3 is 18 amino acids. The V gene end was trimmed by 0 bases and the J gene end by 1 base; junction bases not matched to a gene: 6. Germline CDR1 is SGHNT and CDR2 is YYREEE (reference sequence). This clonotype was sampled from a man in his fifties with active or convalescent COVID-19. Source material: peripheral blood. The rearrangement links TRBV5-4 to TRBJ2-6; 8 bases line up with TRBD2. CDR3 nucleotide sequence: TGTGCCAGCAGCTTGGGCAGCGGGAGTGGGTCTGGGGCCAACGTCCTGACTTTC. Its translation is CASSLGSGSGSGANVLTF.